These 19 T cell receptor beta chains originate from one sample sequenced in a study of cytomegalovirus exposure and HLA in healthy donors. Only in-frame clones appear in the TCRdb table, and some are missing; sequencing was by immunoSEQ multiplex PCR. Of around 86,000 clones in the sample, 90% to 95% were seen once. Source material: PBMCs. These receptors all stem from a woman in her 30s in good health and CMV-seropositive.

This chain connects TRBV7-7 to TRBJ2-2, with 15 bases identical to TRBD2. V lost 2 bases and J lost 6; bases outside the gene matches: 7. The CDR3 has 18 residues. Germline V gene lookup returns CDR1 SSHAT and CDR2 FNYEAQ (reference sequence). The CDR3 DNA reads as TGTGCCAGCAGCTTATCCCCCGGACTAGCGGGAGGGTCCGGGGAGCTGTTTTTT. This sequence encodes CASSLSPGLAGGSGELFF.

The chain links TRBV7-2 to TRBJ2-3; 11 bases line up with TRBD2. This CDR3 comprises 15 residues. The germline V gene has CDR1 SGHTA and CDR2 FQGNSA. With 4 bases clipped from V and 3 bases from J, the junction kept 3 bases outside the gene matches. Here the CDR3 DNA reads TGTGCCAGCAGCTCACTAGCGGGAGTTACAGATACGCAGTATTTT. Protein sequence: CASSSLAGVTDTQYF.

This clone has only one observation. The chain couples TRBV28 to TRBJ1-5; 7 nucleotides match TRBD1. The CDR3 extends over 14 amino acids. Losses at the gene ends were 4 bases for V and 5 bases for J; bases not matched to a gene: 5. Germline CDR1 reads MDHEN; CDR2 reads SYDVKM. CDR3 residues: CASSSRQGHQPQHF. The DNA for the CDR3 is TGTGCCAGCAGTTCTAGACAGGGTCATCAGCCCCAGCATTTT.

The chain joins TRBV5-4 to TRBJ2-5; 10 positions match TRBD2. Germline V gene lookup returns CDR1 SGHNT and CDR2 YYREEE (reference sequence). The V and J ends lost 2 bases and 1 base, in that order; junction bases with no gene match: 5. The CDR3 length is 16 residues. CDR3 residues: CASSLGQREGQETQYF. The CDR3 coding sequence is TGTGCCAGCAGCTTAGGGCAGCGGGAGGGCCAAGAGACCCAGTACTTC.

CDR3 in amino acids: CASSLSGGRTEAFF. Here the CDR3 DNA reads TGTGCCAGCAGTTTAAGCGGGGGCCGCACTGAAGCTTTCTTT. V is TRBV27 and J is TRBJ1-1, with D perhaps matching TRBD1 (6 bases). V was pared by 2 bases and J by 4 bases, with 11 bases between. The CDR3 extends over 14 amino acids. Germline loops: CDR1 MNHEY, CDR2 SMNVEV (reference sequence).

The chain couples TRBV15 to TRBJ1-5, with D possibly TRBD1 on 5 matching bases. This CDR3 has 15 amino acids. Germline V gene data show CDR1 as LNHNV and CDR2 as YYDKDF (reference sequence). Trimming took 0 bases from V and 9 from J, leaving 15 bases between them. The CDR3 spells CATSRDSGHLMPQHF. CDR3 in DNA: TGTGCCACCAGCAGAGATTCAGGGCACCTCATGCCCCAGCATTTT.

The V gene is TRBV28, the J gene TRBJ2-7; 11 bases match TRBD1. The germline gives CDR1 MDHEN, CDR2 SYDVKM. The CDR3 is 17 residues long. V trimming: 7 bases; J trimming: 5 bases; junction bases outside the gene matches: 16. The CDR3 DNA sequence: TGTGCCAGCACTAGGACAGGGGGCGTTGACTGGGTGGACGAGCAGTACTTC. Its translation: CASTRTGGVDWVDEQYF.

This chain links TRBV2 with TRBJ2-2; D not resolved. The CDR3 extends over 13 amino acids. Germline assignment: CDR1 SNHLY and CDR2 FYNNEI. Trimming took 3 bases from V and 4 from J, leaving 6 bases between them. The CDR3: CASSDSGTGELFF. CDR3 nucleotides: TGTGCCAGCAGTGACTCGGGCACCGGGGAGCTGTTTTTT. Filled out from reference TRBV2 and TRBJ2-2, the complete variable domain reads EPEVTQTPSHQVTQMGQEVILRCVPISNHLYFYWYRQILGQKVEFLVSFYNNEISEKSEIFDDQFSVERPDGSNFTLKIRSTKLEDSAMYFCASSDSGTGELFFGEGSRLTVL.

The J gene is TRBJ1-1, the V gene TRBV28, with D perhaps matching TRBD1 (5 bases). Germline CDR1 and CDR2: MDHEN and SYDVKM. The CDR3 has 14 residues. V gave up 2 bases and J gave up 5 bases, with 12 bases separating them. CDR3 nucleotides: TGTGCCAGCAGTTTAGTTTCAGGGTTGACTGAAGCTTTCTTT. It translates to CASSLVSGLTEAFF. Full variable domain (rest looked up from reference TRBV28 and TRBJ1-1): DVKVTQSSRYLVKRTGEKVFLECVQDMDHENMFWYRQDPGLGLRLIYFSYDVKMKEKGDIPEGYSVSREKKERFSLILESASTNQTSMYLCASSLVSGLTEAFFGQGTRLTVV.

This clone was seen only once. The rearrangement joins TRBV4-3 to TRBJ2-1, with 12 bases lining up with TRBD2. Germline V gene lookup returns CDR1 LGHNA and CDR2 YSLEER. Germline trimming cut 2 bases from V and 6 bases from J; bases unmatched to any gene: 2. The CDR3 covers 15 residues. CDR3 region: CASSQTSGRPNEQFF. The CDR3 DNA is TGCGCCAGCAGCCAAACTAGCGGGAGGCCCAATGAGCAGTTCTTC.

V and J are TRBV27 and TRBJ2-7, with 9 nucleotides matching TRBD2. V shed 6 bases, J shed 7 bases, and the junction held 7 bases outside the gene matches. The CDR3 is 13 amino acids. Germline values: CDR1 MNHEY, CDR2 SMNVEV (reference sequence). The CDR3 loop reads CASSLAGAREQYF. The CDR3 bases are TGTGCCAGCAGCTTAGCGGGAGCTCGTGAGCAGTACTTC.

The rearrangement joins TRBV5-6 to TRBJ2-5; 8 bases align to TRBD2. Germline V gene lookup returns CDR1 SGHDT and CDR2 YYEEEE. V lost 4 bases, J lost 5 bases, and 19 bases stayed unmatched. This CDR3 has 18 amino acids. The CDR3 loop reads CASSDGPLAERPGETQYF. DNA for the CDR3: TGTGCCAGCAGCGACGGCCCACTAGCGGAGCGCCCGGGGGAGACCCAGTACTTC.

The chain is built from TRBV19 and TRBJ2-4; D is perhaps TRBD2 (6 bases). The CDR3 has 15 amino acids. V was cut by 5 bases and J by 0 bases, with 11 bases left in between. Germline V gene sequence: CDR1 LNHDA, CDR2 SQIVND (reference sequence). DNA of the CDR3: TGTGCCAGTAGTGTACCGGGACTAGCCAAAAACATTCAGTACTTC. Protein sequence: CASSVPGLAKNIQYF.

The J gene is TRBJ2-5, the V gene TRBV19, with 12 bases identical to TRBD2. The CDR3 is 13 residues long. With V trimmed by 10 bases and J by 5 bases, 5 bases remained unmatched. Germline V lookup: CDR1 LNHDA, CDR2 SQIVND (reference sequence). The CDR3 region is CATTGLAGETQYF. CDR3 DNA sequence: TGTGCCACCACGGGACTAGCGGGTGAGACCCAGTACTTC.

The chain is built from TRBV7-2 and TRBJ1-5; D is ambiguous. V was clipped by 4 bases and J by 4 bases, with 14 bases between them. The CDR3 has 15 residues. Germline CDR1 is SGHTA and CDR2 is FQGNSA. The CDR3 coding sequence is TGTGCCAGCAGCTCACAGTGGTTTGGGAATCAGCCCCAGCATTTT. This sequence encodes CASSSQWFGNQPQHF.

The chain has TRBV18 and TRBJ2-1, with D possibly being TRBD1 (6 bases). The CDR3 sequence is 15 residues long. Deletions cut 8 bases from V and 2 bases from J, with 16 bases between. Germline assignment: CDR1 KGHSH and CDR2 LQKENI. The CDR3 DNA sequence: TGTGCCAGCAATAACCAGGGGAGTACCTACAATGAGCAGTTCTTC. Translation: CASNNQGSTYNEQFF.

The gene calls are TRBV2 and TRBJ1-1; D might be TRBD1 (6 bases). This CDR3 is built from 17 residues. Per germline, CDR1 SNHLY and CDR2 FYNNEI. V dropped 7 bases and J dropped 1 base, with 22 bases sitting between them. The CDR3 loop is CASMGAGIPSWNTEAFF. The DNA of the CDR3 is TGTGCCAGCATGGGGGCTGGAATACCAAGTTGGAACACTGAAGCTTTCTTT.

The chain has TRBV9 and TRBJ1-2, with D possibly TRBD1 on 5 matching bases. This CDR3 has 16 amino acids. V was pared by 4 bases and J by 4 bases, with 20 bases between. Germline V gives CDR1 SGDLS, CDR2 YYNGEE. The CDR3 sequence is CASSLGAKGGTYGYTF. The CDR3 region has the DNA TGTGCCAGCAGCCTCGGTGCTAAGGGAGGGACCTATGGCTACACCTTC.

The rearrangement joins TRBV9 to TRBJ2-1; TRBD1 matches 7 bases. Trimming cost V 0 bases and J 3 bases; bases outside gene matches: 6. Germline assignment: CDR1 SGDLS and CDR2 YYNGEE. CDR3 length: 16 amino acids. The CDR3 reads CASSVAADRYYNEQFF. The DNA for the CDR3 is TGTGCCAGCAGCGTAGCTGCGGACAGGTACTACAATGAGCAGTTCTTC.